Included here is one T cell receptor (beta chain) sequence, with context. The antigen is not known. Trimming left V 4 bases short and J 7 bases short, with 13 bases between. The germline V gene has CDR1 MRHNA and CDR2 SNTAGT. The CDR3 spans 13 residues. Sequenced by immunoSEQ multiplex PCR; TCRdb stores in-frame clones only, minus some. The sample shows around 320,000 clones, about nine tenths of them seen only once. The treatment was: some 20 received Ad26.COV2.S at low or high dose, single or two shots; about 5 received placebo; per-sample allocation not given. The samples were gathered on day 63 after the first injection of vaccine or placebo. Vaccination employed an Ad26 vector expressing the Wuhan-strain SARS-CoV-2 spike. This sample is part of a study of Ad26.COV2.S vaccination and SARS-CoV-2 variants. About the research overall: Once or twice, 56 days apart, Ad26.COV2.S was delivered intramuscularly.

Study-wide results and caveats: The study found higher spike-specific TCR breadth in vaccine than placebo recipients.

The specimen comprised peripheral blood, sampled in a trial of Ad26.COV2.S vaccine versus placebo. The receptor was derived from a person between 18 and 65 years old who received the Ad26.COV2.S COVID-19 vaccine or a placebo. The chain carries TRBV6-4 and TRBJ2-5; D might be TRBD2 (5 bases). The CDR3 reads CASSAQPRGTQYF. The CDR3 nucleotides read TGTGCCAGCAGTGCCCAGCCCCGGGGGACCCAGTACTTC.